This entry is about one TCR beta chain. The data belong to a study of T cells in localized non-small cell lung cancer. The table came from immunoSEQ multiplex PCR; TCRdb's copy has only in-frame clones and leaves some out. Among 45,000 to 65,000 clones listed, about three quarters were seen once. This CDR3 is built from 14 residues. The ends lost 2 bases at V and 18 bases at J; junction bases unmatched: 10. Germline CDR1 MNHNY, CDR2 SVGAGI (reference sequence). This sample comprised PBMCs, obtained before any cancer treatment. The receptor was isolated from a woman aged 35 to 69 with stage II lung adenocarcinoma. The rearrangement joins TRBV6-6 to TRBJ1-6; 10 nucleotides line up with TRBD1. The CDR3 DNA follows: TGTGCCAGCAGTTACGTTACCCCGGGACAGGGGCACCACTTT. It specifies CASSYVTPGQGHHF.